A single TCR beta chain is shown here with its context. The count of this clone is one. Its antigen target is currently unknown. No base-level quality is on record; no much larger clone is a single base apart. The source of the sample is a study of siplizumab effects on memory and regulatory T cells (dated by TCRdb to between 2018 and 2021). Regarding the research as a whole: The effect of the anti-CD2 antibody siplizumab on alloreactive T-cell subsets was examined in allogeneic mixed lymphocyte reactions constructed from human PBMCs.

Broader findings and caveats from the paper: Siplizumab significantly lowered the cumulative frequency of alloreactive sequences that could be traced to unstimulated CD4+ memory T cells. For roughly 75-97% of proliferating CD4+ or CD8+ clones, no naive or memory phenotype could be assigned. Whether proliferating Tregs from siplizumab cultures actually had suppressive function was not functionally confirmed. Among mappable alloreactive CD4+ clones, an average Treg-derived fraction of approximately 73% was observed with siplizumab, compared with approximately 30% in control reactions. Unstimulated naive T cells appeared more diverse than memory T cells, and naive cells seemed to contribute substantially to the alloresponse. Sequences below about 10^-5 frequency were poorly captured, so only a minor fraction of alloreactive clones could be mapped to unstimulated subsets.

Sorted unstimulated T cells, along with proliferating T cells recovered from mixed lymphocyte reactions, underwent TCRbeta CDR3 sequencing. Fresh whole blood from roughly ten HLA-typed healthy donors was used to isolate PBMCs. The germline V gene gives CDR1 as MNHNS and CDR2 as SASEGT. V is clipped by 3 bases and J by 2 bases, and the sequence between their germline boundaries is 5 bases long. The CDR3 runs 13 residues from the cysteine to the phenylalanine. Just CDR3 DNA is preserved here, 39 bases in frame from base 1. Library construction relied on the immunoSEQ multiplex PCR assay. About 9.1 x 10^4 TCR templates per sample were assayed on the deep sequencing platform. Genomic DNA extracted from sorted T cells was the material used for TCRbeta CDR3 sequencing. Regarding the original processing steps: Clonal analysis of TCRbeta CDR3 data was done in the R programming language. Unstimulated samples were compared with post-reaction CFSE-low samples to define alloreactive CD4+ and CD8+ clones. By matching sequences to the repertoires of sorted unstimulated Treg and non-Treg cells, each alloreactive CD4+ clone was assigned a regulatory or non-regulatory origin. Entries here come from immuneACCESS through TCRdb and include only in-frame sequences with V and J called. Some clones fail to appear in such tables; in the studies checked, an unresolved V gene covers under half of the shortfall, and the cause of the remainder is unknown. The V and J calls and the clone size are those of that table, but D and trimming were determined from the DNA. Here the sample has 100,000 or so clones; more than 85% occur a single time. The top ten hold roughly 2.7% of the sample.

The sample consisted of CD4+ T cells sorted from blood. The sequence was obtained from a human donor in good health. Some clones in this sample may be carry-over from other donors' samples. This chain is built from TRBV6-1 and TRBJ1-5, with the D segment identity uncertain. The nucleotides are TGTGCCAGCAGTGATGGGGGCAATCAGCCCCAGCATTTT. This translates into CASSDGGNQPQHF.